Below, 23 T cell receptor beta chains from the same sample are listed, as sequenced in a study of OX40 agonist ivuxolimab in advanced cancers. This table comes from immunoSEQ multiplex PCR, and its TCRdb copy is limited to in-frame clones, with some not included. There are more than 60,000 clones in the sample; approximately 94% occur only once, and approximately 15% lies in the top ten. The sequencing here drew on CD4+ or CD8+ T cells sorted from blood, taken in a trial of the OX40 agonist ivuxolimab. Source of these receptors: an adult with an advanced solid tumor such as melanoma, head and neck, liver or kidney cancer.

The V gene is TRBV6-5, the J gene TRBJ2-7, with 7 bases identical to TRBD1. Germline trimming cut 0 bases from V and 5 bases from J; bases unmatched to any gene: 7. This CDR3 spans 15 amino acids. The germline CDR1 and CDR2 sequences are MNHEY and SVGAGI. The CDR3 nucleotides read TGTGCCAGCAGTTACTCTACGACAGGGAGAGACGAGCAGTACTTC. Residues: CASSYSTTGRDEQYF.

This sequence joins TRBV5-1 and TRBJ2-7, with TRBD2 identical over 10 bases. There are 18 residues in the CDR3. Germline trimming cut 6 bases from V and 4 bases from J; bases unmatched to any gene: 19. Germline assignment: CDR1 SGHRS and CDR2 YFSETQ. CDR3 in amino acids: CASTQDVAGGSFGYEQYF. In nucleotides, the CDR3 is TGCGCCAGCACTCAGGACGTAGCGGGGGGAAGTTTTGGGTACGAGCAGTACTTC.

The rearrangement uses TRBV19 and TRBJ2-7, with D perhaps TRBD1 (5 bases). Germline values: CDR1 LNHDA, CDR2 SQIVND (reference sequence). Trimming pared 5 bases from V and 3 bases from J, leaving 14 bases between. The CDR3 covers 14 residues. The chain's CDR3 is CASSSEWGHYEQYF. CDR3 DNA sequence: TGTGCCAGTAGTTCTGAGTGGGGCCACTACGAGCAGTACTTC.

The V call is TRBV7-8, the J call TRBJ2-1, with TRBD2 matching 9 bases. The V gene end was trimmed by 1 base and the J gene end by 4 bases; junction bases not matched to a gene: 8. CDR1 and CDR2 from the germline V gene are SGHVS and FQNEAQ. This CDR3 is 17 amino acids long. The CDR3 here is CASSLGSATSGYNEQFF. The CDR3 DNA reads TGTGCCAGCAGCTTAGGGTCCGCGACTAGCGGATACAATGAGCAGTTCTTC.

The rearrangement joins TRBV7-9 to TRBJ2-7, with 9 bases fitting TRBD1. J was trimmed by 5 bases and V by 4 bases; bases with no gene match: 6. The germline V gene encodes CDR1 SEHNR and CDR2 FQNEAQ (reference sequence). The CDR3 is made up of 14 amino acids. The CDR3 reads CASSSGTGLDEQYF. CDR3 in DNA: TGTGCCAGCAGCTCTGGGACAGGGTTGGACGAGCAGTACTTC.

This clone was recorded once. The J gene is TRBJ2-7, the V gene TRBV5-6; D is unresolved. This CDR3 has 15 amino acids. Trimming left V 4 bases short and J 0 bases short, with 14 bases between. Germline values: CDR1 SGHDT, CDR2 YYEEEE. The CDR3 bases are TGTGCCAGCAGCATTGGAGTGGCTTCCTCCTACGAGCAGTACTTC. This codes for CASSIGVASSYEQYF.

A note on this clone: The same CDR3 also results from other DNA sequences found in this sample. This rearrangement joins TRBV6-1 to TRBJ2-7; TRBD1 matches 9 bases. V trimming: 4 bases; J trimming: 3 bases; junction bases outside the gene matches: 7. Germline lookup yields CDR1 MNHNS and CDR2 SASEGT. The CDR3 consists of 15 residues. CDR3 amino acids: CASSALPGQGYEQYF. DNA of the CDR3: TGTGCCAGCAGTGCTCTTCCGGGACAGGGCTACGAGCAGTACTTC.

The V call is TRBV27, the J call TRBJ1-3; D ambiguous. The CDR3 has 13 residues. Trimming pared 8 bases from V and 3 bases from J, leaving 11 bases between. The V gene's germline CDR1 is MNHEY and CDR2 SMNVEV (reference sequence). CDR3 loop: CASSGRVGNTIYF. CDR3 DNA: TGTGCCAGCTCGGGGAGGGTTGGAAACACCATATATTTT.

The CDR3 DNA is TGTGCCAGTAAGCGCCAGGGCTATCAGCCCCAGCATTTT. Translating gives CASKRQGYQPQHF. The gene calls are TRBV19 and TRBJ1-5; D might be TRBD1 (5 bases). From germline, CDR1 is LNHDA and CDR2 SQIVND (reference sequence). This CDR3 is 13 amino acids long. The V and J ends lost 7 bases and 5 bases respectively, with 12 bases between them.

The chain combines TRBV9 with TRBJ1-4; 8 bases align to TRBD1. Germline assignment: CDR1 SGDLS and CDR2 YYNGEE. With 3 bases clipped from V and 0 bases from J, the junction kept 4 bases outside the gene matches. CDR3 length: 16 residues. The CDR3 reads CASSEGQAATNEKLFF. The CDR3 DNA sequence: TGTGCCAGCAGCGAGGGACAGGCTGCAACTAATGAAAAACTGTTTTTT.

The chain recombines TRBV5-1 with TRBJ2-2; the D is unclear. Germline V CDR1 and CDR2: SGHRS, YFSETQ. The CDR3 runs 11 residues. V gave up 2 bases and J gave up 6 bases, with 2 bases separating them. The CDR3 here is CASSFAGELFF. The CDR3 DNA reads TGCGCCAGCAGCTTTGCCGGGGAGCTGTTTTTT.

V gene TRBV28 combines with J gene TRBJ2-3; the match to TRBD1 covers 10 bases. This CDR3 comprises 16 residues. The ends lost 6 bases at V and 14 bases at J; junction bases unmatched: 20. Looked up from germline, CDR1 is MDHEN and CDR2 is SYDVKM. CDR3 DNA sequence: TGTGCCAGCAGCAAAACCGGGACAGGGGCTCCTTCCACTCCGTATTTT. As protein: CASSKTGTGAPSTPYF.

The V and J genes are TRBV11-2 and TRBJ1-5; unclear D gene. Germline CDR1 and CDR2: SGHAT and FQNNGV. Trimming removed 5 bases at V and 0 bases at J, with 8 bases between. This CDR3 spans 14 amino acids. This CDR3 is CASSEQGSNQPQHF. For the CDR3, the DNA is TGTGCCAGCAGCGAACAAGGTAGCAATCAGCCCCAGCATTTT.

Only a few counts were recorded for this clone. V is TRBV27 and J is TRBJ1-1, with D maybe TRBD1 (6 bases). The germline CDR1 and CDR2 sequences are MNHEY and SMNVEV (reference sequence). The V and J ends lost 4 bases and 3 bases respectively, with 9 bases between them. The CDR3 runs to 13 residues. The CDR3 reads CASSWDKDTEAFF. As DNA, the CDR3 is TGTGCCAGCAGTTGGGACAAGGACACTGAAGCTTTCTTT.

This chain uses TRBV30 with TRBJ2-3, with 14 bases matching TRBD2. The CDR3 runs to 12 residues. The V segment lost 1 base and the J segment 14 bases; nucleotides outside the gene matches: 2. Per the germline V gene, CDR1 is GTSNPN and CDR2 is SVGIG (reference sequence). The CDR3 is CAWSAGTSGRYF. The CDR3 nucleotides are TGTGCCTGGAGTGCCGGGACTAGCGGGAGGTATTTT. The full variable domain, its missing parts supplied by reference TRBV30 and TRBJ2-3, is SQTIHQWPATLVQPVGSPLSLECTVEGTSNPNLYWYRQAAGRGLQLLFYSVGIGQISSEVPQNLSASRPQDRQFILSSKKLLLSDSGFYLCAWSAGTSGRYFGPGTRLTVL.

The rearrangement joins TRBV28 to TRBJ2-7; 8 bases agree with TRBD1. The V segment lost 5 bases and the J segment 3 bases; nucleotides outside the gene matches: 6. This CDR3 comprises 14 residues. Germline CDR1 MDHEN, CDR2 SYDVKM. CDR3 residues: CASSITGTGYEQYF. The DNA for the CDR3 is TGTGCCAGCAGTATTACCGGGACAGGCTACGAGCAGTACTTC.

This sequence joins TRBV19 and TRBJ1-3, with 8 bases fitting TRBD1. Germline V gene data show CDR1 as LNHDA and CDR2 as SQIVND (reference sequence). Trimming at V came to 4 bases and at J to 2 bases, leaving 10 bases not matched to a gene. This CDR3 is built from 17 residues. CDR3 protein: CASSTQWDRYPGNTIYF. In DNA form, the CDR3 reads TGTGCCAGTAGTACCCAGTGGGACAGGTATCCTGGAAACACCATATATTTT.

Remarks on this clone: Other DNA sequences from this sample encode an identical CDR3 as well. The J gene is TRBJ2-2, the V gene TRBV4-1, with 7 bases that match TRBD1. Unmatched junction bases numbered 1, after V lost 2 bases and J lost 1 base. Per germline, CDR1 MGHRA and CDR2 YSYEKL. The CDR3 is made up of 15 amino acids. CDR3 sequence (DNA): TGCGCCAGCAGCCAACGGACAGGGAACACCGGGGAGCTGTTTTTT. This sequence encodes CASSQRTGNTGELFF.

The chain recombines TRBV15 with TRBJ1-2; 8 positions match TRBD1. Germline lookup yields CDR1 LNHNV and CDR2 YYDKDF (reference sequence). J was trimmed by 1 base and V by 5 bases; bases with no gene match: 9. There are 16 residues in the CDR3. CDR3 region: CATSDLTGGINYGYTF. The CDR3 DNA is TGTGCCACCAGCGACTTAACAGGGGGAATTAACTATGGCTACACCTTC.

This sequence joins TRBV7-9 and TRBJ2-7, with a tentative D call TRBD1 (6 bases). The CDR3 is 16 residues long. Germline CDR1 reads SEHNR; CDR2 reads FQNEAQ (reference sequence). V gave up 5 bases and J gave up 2 bases, with 19 bases separating them. CDR3 amino acids: CASSPPVGAWAYEQYF. The CDR3 bases are TGTGCCAGCAGCCCCCCCGTGGGGGCGTGGGCCTACGAGCAGTACTTC.

The chain is built from TRBV5-6 and TRBJ2-3; TRBD1 or TRBD2 may be the D gene (6 bases each). V was clipped by 4 bases and J by 2 bases, with 14 bases between them. Germline loops: CDR1 SGHDT, CDR2 YYEEEE. The CDR3 runs 15 residues. The CDR3 reads CASSPGGAHTDTQYF. The CDR3, as DNA: TGTGCCAGCAGCCCCGGGGGCGCCCACACAGATACGCAGTATTTT.

The chain employs TRBV7-6 and TRBJ2-7; maybe TRBD2 (7 bases). Trimming took off 5 bases at V and 6 bases at J, with 14 bases between the two ends. Germline V gene sequence: CDR1 SGHVS, CDR2 FNYEAQ. This CDR3 is 13 amino acids long. The CDR3 nucleotides read TGTGCCAGCAGCAATGAGGGGGGGTCCGAGCAGTACTTC. It yields the protein CASSNEGGSEQYF.

This chain connects TRBV30 to TRBJ2-7, with unresolved D. Per germline, CDR1 GTSNPN and CDR2 SVGIG (reference sequence). The CDR3 consists of 13 residues. The V end lost 2 bases, the J end lost 1 base, and 9 bases lay between the germline ends. The CDR3 here is CAWSLIPSYEQYF. As DNA, the CDR3 is TGTGCCTGGAGTCTTATTCCTTCCTACGAGCAGTACTTC.